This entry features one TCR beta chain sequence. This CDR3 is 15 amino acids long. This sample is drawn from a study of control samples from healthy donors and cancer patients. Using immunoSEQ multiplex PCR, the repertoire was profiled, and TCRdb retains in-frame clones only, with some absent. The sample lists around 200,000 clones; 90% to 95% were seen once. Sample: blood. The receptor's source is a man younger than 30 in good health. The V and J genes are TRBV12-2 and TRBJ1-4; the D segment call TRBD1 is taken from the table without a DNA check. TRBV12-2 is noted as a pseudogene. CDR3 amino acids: CASRAPGTGHEKLFF. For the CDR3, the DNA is TGTGCAAGTCGCGCCCCCGGGACAGGGCACGAAAAACTGTTTTTT.